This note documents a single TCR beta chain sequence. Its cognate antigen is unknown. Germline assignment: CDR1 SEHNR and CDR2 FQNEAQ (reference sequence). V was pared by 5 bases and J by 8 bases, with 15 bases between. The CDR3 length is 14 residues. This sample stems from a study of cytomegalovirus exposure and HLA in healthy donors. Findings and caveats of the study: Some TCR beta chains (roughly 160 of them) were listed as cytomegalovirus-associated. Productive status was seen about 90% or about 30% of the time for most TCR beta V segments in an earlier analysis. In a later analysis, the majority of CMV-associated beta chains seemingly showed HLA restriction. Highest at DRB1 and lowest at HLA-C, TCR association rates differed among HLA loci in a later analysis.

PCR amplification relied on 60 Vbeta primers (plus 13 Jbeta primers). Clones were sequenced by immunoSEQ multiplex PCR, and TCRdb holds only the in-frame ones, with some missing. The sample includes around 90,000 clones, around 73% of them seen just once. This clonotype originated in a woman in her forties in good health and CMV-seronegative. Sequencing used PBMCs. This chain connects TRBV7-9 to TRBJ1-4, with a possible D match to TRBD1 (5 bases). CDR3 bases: TGTGCCAGCAGCCCCATCGGACAAGACGAAAAACTGTTTTTT. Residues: CASSPIGQDEKLFF.